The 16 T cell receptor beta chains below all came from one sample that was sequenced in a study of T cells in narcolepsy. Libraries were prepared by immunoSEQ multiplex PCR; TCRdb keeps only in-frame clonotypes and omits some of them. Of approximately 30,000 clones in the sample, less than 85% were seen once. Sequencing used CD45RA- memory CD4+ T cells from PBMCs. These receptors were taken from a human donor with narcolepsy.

The CDR3 sequence: CASSFRGARADTQYF. CDR3 nucleotides: TGTGCCAGCAGCTTCCGGGGGGCCAGGGCAGATACGCAGTATTTT. The gene calls are TRBV9 and TRBJ2-3, with D tentatively TRBD2 (7 bases). Germline V gives CDR1 SGDLS, CDR2 YYNGEE. The CDR3 is 15 residues long. V was pared by 4 bases and J by 4 bases, with 16 bases between.

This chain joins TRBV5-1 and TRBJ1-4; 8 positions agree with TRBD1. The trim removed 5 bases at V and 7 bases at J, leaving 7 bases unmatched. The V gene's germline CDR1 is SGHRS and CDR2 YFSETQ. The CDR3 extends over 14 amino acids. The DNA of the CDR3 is TGCGCCAGCAGGGCGGACAGGGAGGGTGAAAAACTGTTTTTT. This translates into CASRADREGEKLFF.

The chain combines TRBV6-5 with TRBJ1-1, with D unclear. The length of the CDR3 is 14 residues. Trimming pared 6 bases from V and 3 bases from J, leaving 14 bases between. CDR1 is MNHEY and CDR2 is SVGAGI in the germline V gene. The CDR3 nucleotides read TGTGCCAGCAGCTCCCTGATTGGGGACACTGAAGCTTTCTTT. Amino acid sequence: CASSSLIGDTEAFF.

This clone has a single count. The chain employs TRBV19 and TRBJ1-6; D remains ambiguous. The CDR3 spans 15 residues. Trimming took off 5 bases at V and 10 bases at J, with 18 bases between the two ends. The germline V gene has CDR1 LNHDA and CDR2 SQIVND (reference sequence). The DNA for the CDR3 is TGTGCCAGTAGTTCGCGCTCCGGCGGGAGATCACCCCTCCACTTT. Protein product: CASSSRSGGRSPLHF.

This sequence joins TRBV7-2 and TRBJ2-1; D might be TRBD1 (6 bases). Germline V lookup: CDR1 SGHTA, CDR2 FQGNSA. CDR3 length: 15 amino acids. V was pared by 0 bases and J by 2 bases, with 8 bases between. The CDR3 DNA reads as TGTGCCAGCAGCTTAGCCAGGGGCCCCTACAATGAGCAGTTCTTC. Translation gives CASSLARGPYNEQFF.

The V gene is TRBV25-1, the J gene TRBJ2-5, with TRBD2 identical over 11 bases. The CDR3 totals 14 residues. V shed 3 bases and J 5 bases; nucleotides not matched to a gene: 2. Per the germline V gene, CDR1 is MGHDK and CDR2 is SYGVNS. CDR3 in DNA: TGTGCCAGCAGTGAGCTAGCGGGGGGTGAGACCCAGTACTTC. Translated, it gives CASSELAGGETQYF.

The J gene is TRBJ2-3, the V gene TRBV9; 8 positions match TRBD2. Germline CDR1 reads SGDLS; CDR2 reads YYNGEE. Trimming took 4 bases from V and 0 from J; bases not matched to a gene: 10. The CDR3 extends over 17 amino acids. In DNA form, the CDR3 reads TGTGCCAGCAGCTCCCGCTCCAGCGGGGGTAGCACAGATACGCAGTATTTT. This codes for CASSSRSSGGSTDTQYF.

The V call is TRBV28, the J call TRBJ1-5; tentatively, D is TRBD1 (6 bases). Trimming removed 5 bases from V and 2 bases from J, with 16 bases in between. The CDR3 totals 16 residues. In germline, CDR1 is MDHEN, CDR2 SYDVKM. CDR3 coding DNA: TGTGCCAGCAGTGTACGCAGGGGCGTGGGCAATCAGCCCCAGCATTTT. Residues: CASSVRRGVGNQPQHF.

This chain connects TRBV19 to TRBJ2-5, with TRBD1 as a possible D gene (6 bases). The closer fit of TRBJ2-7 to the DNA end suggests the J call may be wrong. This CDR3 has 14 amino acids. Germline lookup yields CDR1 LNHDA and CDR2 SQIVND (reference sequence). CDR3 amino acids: CASRPRQEGYEQYF. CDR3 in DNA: TGTGCCAGTAGACCAAGACAGGAAGGGTACGAGCAGTACTTC.

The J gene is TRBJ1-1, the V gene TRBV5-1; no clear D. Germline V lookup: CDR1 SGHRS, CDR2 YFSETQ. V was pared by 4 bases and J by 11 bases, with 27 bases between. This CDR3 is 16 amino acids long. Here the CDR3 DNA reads TGCGCCAGCAGCAGGAGATTCGACGACCCGCTTAAAGACGCTTTCTTT. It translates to CASSRRFDDPLKDAFF.

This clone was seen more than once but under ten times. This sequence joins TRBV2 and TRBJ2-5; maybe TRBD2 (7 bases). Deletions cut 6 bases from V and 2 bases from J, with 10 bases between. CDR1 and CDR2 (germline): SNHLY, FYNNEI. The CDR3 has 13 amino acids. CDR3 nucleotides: TGTGCCAGCAGGGGGGGGGCTCAAGAGACCCAGTACTTC. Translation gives CASRGGAQETQYF.

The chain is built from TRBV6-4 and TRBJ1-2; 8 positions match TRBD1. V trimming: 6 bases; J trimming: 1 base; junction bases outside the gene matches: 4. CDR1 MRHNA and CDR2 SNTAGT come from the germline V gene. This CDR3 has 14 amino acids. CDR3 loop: CASSRDRNNYGYTF. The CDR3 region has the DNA TGTGCCAGCAGCCGGGACAGGAATAACTATGGCTACACCTTC.

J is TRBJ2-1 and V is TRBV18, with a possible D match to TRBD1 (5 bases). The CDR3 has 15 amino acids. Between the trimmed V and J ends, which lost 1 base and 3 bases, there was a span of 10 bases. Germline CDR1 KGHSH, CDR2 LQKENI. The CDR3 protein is CASSPRQRNYNEQFF. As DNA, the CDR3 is TGTGCCAGCTCACCACGACAGAGAAACTACAATGAGCAGTTCTTC.

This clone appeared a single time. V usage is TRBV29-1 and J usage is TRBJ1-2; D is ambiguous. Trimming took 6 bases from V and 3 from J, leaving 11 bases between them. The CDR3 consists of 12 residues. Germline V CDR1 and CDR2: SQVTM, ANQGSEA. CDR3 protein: CSVLRVDYGYTF. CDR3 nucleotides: TGCAGCGTCCTTCGCGTTGACTATGGCTACACCTTC. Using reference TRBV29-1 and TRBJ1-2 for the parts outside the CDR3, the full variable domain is SAVISQKPSRDICQRGTSLTIQCQVDSQVTMMFWYRQQPGQSLTLIATANQGSEATYESGFVIDKFPISRPNLTFSTLTVSNMSPEDSSIYLCSVLRVDYGYTFGSGTRLTVV.

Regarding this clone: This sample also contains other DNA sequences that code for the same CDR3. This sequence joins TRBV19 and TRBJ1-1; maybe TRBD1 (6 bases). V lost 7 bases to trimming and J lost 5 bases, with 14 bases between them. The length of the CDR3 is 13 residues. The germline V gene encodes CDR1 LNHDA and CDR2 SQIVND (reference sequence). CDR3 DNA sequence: TGTGCCAGTACATCAGGGGCTAGGACTGAAGCTTTCTTT. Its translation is CASTSGARTEAFF.

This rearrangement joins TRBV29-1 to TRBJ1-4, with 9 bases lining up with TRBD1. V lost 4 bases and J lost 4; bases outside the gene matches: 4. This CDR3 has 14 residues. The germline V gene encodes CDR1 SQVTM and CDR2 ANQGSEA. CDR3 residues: CSVGQGQGNEKLFF. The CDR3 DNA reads TGCAGCGTTGGACAGGGACAGGGTAATGAAAAACTGTTTTTT.